The 30 T cell receptor beta chains presented below share a single source sample, sequenced in a study of T cells in localized non-small cell lung cancer. Assay used: immunoSEQ multiplex PCR; TCRdb lists only in-frame clones, some missing. The data contain around 91,000 clones, around 90% of them singletons. The sequencing used peripheral blood, collected before any cancer treatment. Receptor source: a man between 40 and 70 years old with stage I squamous cell lung carcinoma.

The chain uses TRBV2 and TRBJ1-1; D is unresolved. This CDR3 contains 13 residues. Deletions cut 8 bases from V and 0 bases from J, with 10 bases between. CDR1 and CDR2 (germline): SNHLY, FYNNEI. The DNA of the CDR3 is TGTGCCAGCCTTAGAAACATGAACACTGAAGCTTTCTTT. Residues: CASLRNMNTEAFF.

This clone appeared a single time. This chain links TRBV6-5 with TRBJ1-1, with D tentatively TRBD1 (6 bases). V was clipped by 2 bases and J by 5 bases, with 12 bases between them. This CDR3 has 14 amino acids. Germline loops: CDR1 MNHEY, CDR2 SVGAGI. The CDR3 DNA sequence: TGTGCCAGCAGTTACACCTCAGGGGTTACTGAAGCTTTCTTT. Residues: CASSYTSGVTEAFF.

This clone was counted a few times. This chain links TRBV4-2 with TRBJ2-1, with 9 bases lining up with TRBD2. Germline V gives CDR1 LGHNA, CDR2 YNFKEQ. The V segment lost 4 bases and the J segment 3 bases; nucleotides outside the gene matches: 4. The CDR3 consists of 15 residues. In DNA, the CDR3 is TGTGCCAGCAGCCTGCGACTAGCGGTCTACAATGAGCAGTTCTTC. As protein: CASSLRLAVYNEQFF.

The V and J genes are TRBV7-8 and TRBJ1-1, with a tentative D call TRBD1 (6 bases). Trimming shortened V by 3 bases and J by 0 bases, and 11 bases separated the two germline ends. There are 15 residues in the CDR3. Looked up from germline, CDR1 is SGHVS and CDR2 is FQNEAQ. The DNA for the CDR3 is TGTGCCAGCAGCTTGCGACAGGACATGAACACTGAAGCTTTCTTT. Translated, it gives CASSLRQDMNTEAFF.

This chain uses TRBV7-9 with TRBJ2-2; D remains unclear. The CDR3 spans 13 residues. Germline V gives CDR1 SEHNR, CDR2 FQNEAQ (reference sequence). V was cut by 4 bases and J by 4 bases, with 7 bases left in between. In DNA form, the CDR3 reads TGTGCCAGCAGCTCCTTTAGCACCGGGGAGCTGTTTTTT. Translation gives CASSSFSTGELFF.

This chain connects TRBV5-1 to TRBJ2-3; D is tentatively TRBD1 or TRBD2 (5 bases each). CDR1 is SGHRS and CDR2 is YFSETQ in the germline V gene. Trimming stripped 4 bases from V and 0 bases from J, with 15 bases between. The length of the CDR3 is 16 residues. In nucleotides, the CDR3 is TGCGCCAGCAGCCCTATTGGGGGTGTTAGCACAGATACGCAGTATTTT. Protein sequence: CASSPIGGVSTDTQYF.

This clone showed up just once. The chain links TRBV27 to TRBJ2-1; TRBD1 is a possible D gene (6 bases). Germline CDR1 is MNHEY and CDR2 is SMNVEV (reference sequence). V was clipped by 5 bases and J by 1 base, with 21 bases between them. The CDR3 length is 18 residues. CDR3 loop: CASSTTGTNLGSYNEQFF. Written as DNA, the CDR3 is TGTGCCAGCAGTACAACAGGGACGAACTTAGGGTCCTACAATGAGCAGTTCTTC.

The chain carries TRBV5-4 and TRBJ2-2, with D unresolved. The CDR3 has 12 residues. Germline CDR1 SGHNT, CDR2 YYREEE (reference sequence). Trimming took off 4 bases at V and 7 bases at J, with 8 bases between the two ends. DNA for the CDR3: TGTGCCAGCAGCATCAGGCTCGGGGAGCTGTTTTTT. As protein: CASSIRLGELFF. Looking up the rest from reference TRBV5-4 and TRBJ2-2 gives the full variable domain: ETGVTQSPTHLIKTRGQQVTLRCSSQSGHNTVSWYQQALGQGPQFIFQYYREEENGRGNFPPRFSGLQFPNYSSELNVNALELDDSALYLCASSIRLGELFFGEGSRLTVL.

This chain connects TRBV7-8 to TRBJ1-6, with a possible D match to TRBD1 (6 bases). Germline CDR1 SGHVS, CDR2 FQNEAQ. This CDR3 has 14 residues. V lost 0 bases and J lost 10, with 10 bases in between. The CDR3 reads CASSLAEGVSPLHF. CDR3 nucleotide sequence: TGTGCCAGCAGCTTAGCTGAGGGGGTCTCACCCCTCCACTTT.

The chain joins TRBV18 to TRBJ2-7; tentatively, D is TRBD2 (5 bases). Germline V lookup: CDR1 KGHSH, CDR2 LQKENI. The V and J ends lost 3 bases and 5 bases respectively, with 14 bases between them. The CDR3 covers 14 residues. The CDR3 DNA sequence: TGTGCCAGCTCACCGGTTCTGAGGGTCCACGAGCAGTACTTC. This gives the protein CASSPVLRVHEQYF.

The V and J genes are TRBV11-2 and TRBJ1-3, with D perhaps matching TRBD1 (6 bases). Germline V CDR1 and CDR2: SGHAT, FQNNGV. V gave up 1 base and J gave up 1 base, with 11 bases separating them. This CDR3 is built from 16 residues. Here the CDR3 reads CASSLVGQPSGNTIYF. As DNA, the CDR3 is TGTGCCAGCAGCTTAGTAGGACAGCCTTCTGGAAACACCATATATTTT.

The chain couples TRBV2 to TRBJ1-2; TRBD1 matches at 7 bases. Germline V gene data show CDR1 as SNHLY and CDR2 as FYNNEI. The CDR3 covers 14 residues. Germline trimming cut 4 bases from V and 0 bases from J; bases unmatched to any gene: 2. The CDR3 here is CASSGQGSNYGYTF. DNA of the CDR3: TGTGCCAGCAGTGGACAGGGTTCTAACTATGGCTACACCTTC.

This rearrangement joins TRBV7-2 to TRBJ2-3; D unresolved. Germline V gene data show CDR1 as SGHTA and CDR2 as FQGNSA. The CDR3 is 14 residues long. V was pared by 7 bases and J by 2 bases, with 13 bases between. This CDR3 reads CASTRPSSTDTQYF. The CDR3 DNA sequence: TGTGCCAGCACCCGCCCCTCCTCCACAGATACGCAGTATTTT.

The genes are TRBV6-1 and TRBJ1-2, with a possible D match to TRBD1 (6 bases). The CDR3 is made up of 13 amino acids. V shed 2 bases and J shed 8 bases, with 12 bases lying between them. Per the germline V gene, CDR1 is MNHNS and CDR2 is SASEGT. This CDR3 is CASSEPGARGYTF. The CDR3 nucleotides are TGTGCCAGCAGTGAACCAGGGGCTCGAGGCTACACCTTC.

The chain recombines TRBV18 with TRBJ1-1; D unresolved. Trimming removed 3 bases from V and 7 bases from J, with 12 bases in between. This CDR3 is 13 amino acids long. In germline, CDR1 is KGHSH, CDR2 LQKENI. CDR3 region: CASSPHERGEAFF. The CDR3 DNA is TGTGCCAGCTCACCCCACGAGCGGGGTGAAGCTTTCTTT.

The chain uses TRBV5-1 and TRBJ2-7; D is ambiguous. Trimming shortened V by 4 bases and J by 2 bases, and 13 bases separated the two germline ends. Germline CDR1 SGHRS, CDR2 YFSETQ. The CDR3 loop spans 14 amino acids. CDR3 residues: CASSALQPPYEQYF. The DNA for the CDR3 is TGCGCCAGCAGCGCCCTCCAGCCTCCCTACGAGCAGTACTTC.

This chain uses TRBV2 with TRBJ2-2; no definite D call. V was clipped by 7 bases and J by 0 bases, with 9 bases between them. Germline values: CDR1 SNHLY, CDR2 FYNNEI. This CDR3 is 14 amino acids long. CDR3 sequence reads: CASNYSPNTGELFF. The CDR3 coding sequence is TGTGCCAGCAACTACAGCCCGAACACCGGGGAGCTGTTTTTT.

The gene calls are TRBV5-5 and TRBJ1-3, with 7 bases fitting TRBD1. Germline V lookup: CDR1 SGHKS, CDR2 YYEKEE (reference sequence). The J segment lost 3 bases and the V segment lost 0 bases, leaving 3 bases of the junction unmatched. The CDR3 covers 15 residues. The CDR3 protein is CASSLGTGYGNTIYF. CDR3 sequence (DNA): TGTGCCAGCAGCTTGGGGACAGGATATGGAAACACCATATATTTT.

This sequence joins TRBV15 and TRBJ2-3; the D gene could be TRBD1 or TRBD2 (5 bases each). Germline V gene sequence: CDR1 LNHNV, CDR2 YYDKDF (reference sequence). CDR3 size: 14 residues. Trimming stripped 6 bases from V and 2 bases from J, with 12 bases between. The CDR3 spells CATRKSGPTDTQYF. The CDR3 DNA is TGTGCCACCAGGAAATCGGGGCCCACAGATACGCAGTATTTT.

This clone occurred once. The chain couples TRBV6-1 to TRBJ1-1, with D perhaps matching TRBD1 (5 bases). V was clipped by 4 bases and J by 3 bases, with 9 bases between them. The CDR3 totals 13 residues. The germline V gene encodes CDR1 MNHNS and CDR2 SASEGT. The DNA of the CDR3 is TGTGCCAGCAGTGGGGGGGTTTACACTGAAGCTTTCTTT. Its protein product is CASSGGVYTEAFF.

This sequence joins TRBV5-8 and TRBJ2-5; D not resolved. CDR1 and CDR2 (germline): SGHTS, YDEGEE. This CDR3 region has 12 residues. Trimming left V 5 bases short and J 3 bases short, with 8 bases between. The CDR3 bases are TGTGCCAGCAGTGCCAATAAAGAGACCCAGTACTTC. This encodes CASSANKETQYF.

V and J are TRBV29-1 and TRBJ2-7; D possibly corresponds to TRBD1 (6 bases). The CDR3 consists of 16 residues. V was shortened by 6 bases and J by 6 bases, with 27 bases between the two germline ends. The germline gives CDR1 SQVTM, CDR2 ANQGSEA. CDR3 region: CSVRGELANRRLEQYF. Written as DNA, the CDR3 is TGCAGCGTCAGGGGCGAGCTGGCTAATCGGAGGCTCGAGCAGTACTTC.

This clone has a handful of counts. This CDR3 is also generated by other DNA sequences in the sample. This sequence joins TRBV7-2 and TRBJ1-1; 7 bases are shared with TRBD1. This CDR3 spans 14 amino acids. With 5 bases clipped from V and 2 bases from J, the junction kept 5 bases outside the gene matches. Germline V CDR1 and CDR2: SGHTA, FQGNSA. The DNA of the CDR3 is TGTGCCAGCAGCCCAGGGACAGCCAACACTGAAGCTTTCTTT. It is translated as CASSPGTANTEAFF.

V gene TRBV2 combines with J gene TRBJ1-2; 9 positions match TRBD1. The CDR3 consists of 17 residues. Trimming took 2 bases from V and 0 from J; bases not matched to a gene: 7. Per germline, CDR1 SNHLY and CDR2 FYNNEI. In nucleotides, the CDR3 is TGTGCCAGCAGTGAACAGGGACAGGGAGTCTCTAACTATGGCTACACCTTC. Protein product: CASSEQGQGVSNYGYTF.

A few counts support this clone. The V and J genes are TRBV27 and TRBJ2-7, with 8 bases lining up with TRBD1. Per the germline V gene, CDR1 is MNHEY and CDR2 is SMNVEV (reference sequence). This CDR3 has 14 amino acids. V shed 6 bases, J shed 1 base, and the junction held 5 bases outside the gene matches. DNA for the CDR3: TGTGCCAGCAGACCGCAGGGGGCTTCCTACGAGCAGTACTTC. Translated, it gives CASRPQGASYEQYF.

J is TRBJ1-6 and V is TRBV9; tentative D call: TRBD1 (5 bases). The CDR3 contains 14 residues. CDR1 is SGDLS, CDR2 YYNGEE, per germline. V lost 0 bases and J 6 bases, leaving 7 bases between the germline ends. DNA of the CDR3: TGTGCCAGCAGCGTAGCTGGGGGTAATTCACCCCTCCACTTT. Translated, it gives CASSVAGGNSPLHF.

This clone has a single count. The chain employs TRBV6-1 and TRBJ1-1; TRBD1 matches 10 bases. The CDR3 sequence is 13 residues long. Germline CDR1 and CDR2: MNHNS and SASEGT. V was clipped by 5 bases and J by 4 bases; unmatched bases: 1. The CDR3 nucleotides read TGTGCCAGCAGTCGGGACAGGGGCACTGAAGCTTTCTTT. The encoded protein is CASSRDRGTEAFF.

The DNA of the CDR3 is TGTGCCACATCTCCCGGGACAGGGGCCACTGAAGCTTTCTTT. Translating it yields CATSPGTGATEAFF. V usage is TRBV10-3 and J usage is TRBJ1-1; TRBD1 agrees at 10 bases. The CDR3 totals 14 residues. The germline gives CDR1 ENHRY, CDR2 SYGVKD. The V gene end was trimmed by 10 bases and the J gene end by 4 bases; junction bases not matched to a gene: 9.

This sequence joins TRBV10-3 and TRBJ2-1; weak D call: TRBD1 (5 bases). The V end lost 2 bases, the J end lost 5 bases, and 10 bases lay between the germline ends. The CDR3 contains 14 residues. In germline, CDR1 is ENHRY, CDR2 SYGVKD. The CDR3 nucleotides are TGTGCCATCAGTGAGCCAACGACAGACAATGAGCAGTTCTTC. Its protein is CAISEPTTDNEQFF.

The J gene is TRBJ2-4, the V gene TRBV5-1, with TRBD2 as a possible D gene (5 bases). Trimming left V 0 bases short and J 0 bases short, with 13 bases between. CDR3 length: 17 residues. Germline CDR1 SGHRS, CDR2 YFSETQ. CDR3 DNA sequence: TGCGCCAGCAGCTTGGCGGACGGGGTTCTAGCCAAAAACATTCAGTACTTC. The encoded protein is CASSLADGVLAKNIQYF.